The sequence of this T cell receptor (beta chain) was determined in a study of cytomegalovirus exposure and HLA in healthy donors. Study results and limitations: In the roughly 130 validation repertoires, a later analysis found that first-cohort TCR clusters tended to co-occur. Accounts indicate the classifier identified cytomegalovirus status with strong specificity and sensitivity.

While the first cohort had some 700 subjects, the donors belonged to the separate validation cohort of roughly 120 subjects. Clones were read by immunoSEQ multiplex PCR, and TCRdb kept only the in-frame ones, dropping some. The table includes 150,000 to 200,000 clones, around 80% detected once. V was clipped by 4 bases and J by 0 bases; unmatched bases: 0. CDR1 is SQVTM and CDR2 is ANQGSEA in the germline V gene. The CDR3 is made up of 14 amino acids. In regard to this clone: Its antigen is as yet unknown.

The rearrangement links TRBV29-1 to TRBJ2-2; the match to TRBD1 covers 9 bases. This TCR was sampled from a woman in her thirties in good health and CMV-seronegative. Sequenced: PBMCs. The CDR3 nucleotides are TGCAGCGTTGGACAGGGGGCGAACACCGGGGAGCTGTTTTTT. Amino acids: CSVGQGANTGELFF.